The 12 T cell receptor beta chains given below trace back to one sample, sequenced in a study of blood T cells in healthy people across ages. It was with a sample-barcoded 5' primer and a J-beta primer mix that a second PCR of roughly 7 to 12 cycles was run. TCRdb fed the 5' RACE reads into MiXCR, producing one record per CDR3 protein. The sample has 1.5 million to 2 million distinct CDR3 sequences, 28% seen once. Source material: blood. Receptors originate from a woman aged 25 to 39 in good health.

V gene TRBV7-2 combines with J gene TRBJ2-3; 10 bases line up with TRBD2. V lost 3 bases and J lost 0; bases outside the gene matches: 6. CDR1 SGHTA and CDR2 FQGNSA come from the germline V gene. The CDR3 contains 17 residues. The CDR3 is CASSFMGLAFSTDTQYF. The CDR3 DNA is TGTGCCAGCAGCTTCATGGGACTAGCGTTTAGCACAGATACGCAGTATTTT.

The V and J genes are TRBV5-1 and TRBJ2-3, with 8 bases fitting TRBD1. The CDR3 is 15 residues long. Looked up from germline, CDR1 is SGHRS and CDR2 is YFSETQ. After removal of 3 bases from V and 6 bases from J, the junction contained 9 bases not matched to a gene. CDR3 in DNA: TGCGCCAGCAGCTCCAGGGGGCAAGTATTGGATACGCAGTATTTT. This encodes CASSSRGQVLDTQYF.

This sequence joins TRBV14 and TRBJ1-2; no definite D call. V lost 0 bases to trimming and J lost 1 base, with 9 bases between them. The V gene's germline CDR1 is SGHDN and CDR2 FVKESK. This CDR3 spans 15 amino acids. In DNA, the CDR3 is TGTGCCAGCAGCCAAGATCGGGCGCTTAACTATGGCTACACCTTC. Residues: CASSQDRALNYGYTF.

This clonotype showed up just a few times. The CDR3 DNA sequence: TGCGCCAGCAGCCAAGATCCAGGGAACCCTTCACCCCTCCACTTT. The encoded protein is CASSQDPGNPSPLHF. The chain employs TRBV4-1 and TRBJ1-6, with D perhaps matching TRBD1 (5 bases). Germline V gene sequence: CDR1 MGHRA, CDR2 YSYEKL. There are 15 residues in the CDR3. V was pared by 0 bases and J by 9 bases, with 12 bases between.

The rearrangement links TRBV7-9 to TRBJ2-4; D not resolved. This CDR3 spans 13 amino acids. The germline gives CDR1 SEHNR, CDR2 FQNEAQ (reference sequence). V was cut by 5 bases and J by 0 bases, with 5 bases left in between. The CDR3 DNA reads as TGTGCCAGCAGCGATGGAGCCAAAAACATTCAGTACTTC. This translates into CASSDGAKNIQYF.

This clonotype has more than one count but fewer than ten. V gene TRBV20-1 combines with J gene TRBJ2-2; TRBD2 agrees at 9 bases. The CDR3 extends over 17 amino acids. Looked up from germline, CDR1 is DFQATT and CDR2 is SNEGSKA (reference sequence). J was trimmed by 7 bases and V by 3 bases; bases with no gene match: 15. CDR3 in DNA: TGCAGTGCTAGGAAGGTTGTTAGCGGGAGTGTAGGCGGGGAGCTGTTTTTT. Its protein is CSARKVVSGSVGGELFF.

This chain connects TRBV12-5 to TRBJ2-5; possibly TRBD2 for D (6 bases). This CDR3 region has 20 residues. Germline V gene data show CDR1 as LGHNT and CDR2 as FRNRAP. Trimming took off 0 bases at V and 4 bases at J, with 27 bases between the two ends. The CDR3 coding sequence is TGTGCTAGTGGTTTGGTACGCCCAGGGTGGCGCGGGAAATATCGAGAGACCCAGTACTTC. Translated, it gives CASGLVRPGWRGKYRETQYF.

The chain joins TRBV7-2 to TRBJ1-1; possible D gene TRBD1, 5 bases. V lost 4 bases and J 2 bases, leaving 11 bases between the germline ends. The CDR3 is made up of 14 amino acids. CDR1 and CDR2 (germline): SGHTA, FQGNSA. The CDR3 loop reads CASSYTGRNTEAFF. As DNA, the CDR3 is TGTGCCAGCAGCTACACAGGTAGAAACACTGAAGCTTTCTTT. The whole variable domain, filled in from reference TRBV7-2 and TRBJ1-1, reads GAGVSQSPSNKVTEKGKDVELRCDPISGHTALYWYRQSLGQGLEFLIYFQGNSAPDKSGLPSDRFSAERTGGSVSTLTIQRTQQEDSAVYLCASSYTGRNTEAFFGQGTRLTVV.

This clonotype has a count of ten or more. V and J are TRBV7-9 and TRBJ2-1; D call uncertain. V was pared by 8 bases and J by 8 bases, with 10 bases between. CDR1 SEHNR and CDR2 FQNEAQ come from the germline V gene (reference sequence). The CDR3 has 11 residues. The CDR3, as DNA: TGTGCCAGCTCAATGGTCGATGAGCAGTTCTTC. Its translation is CASSMVDEQFF.

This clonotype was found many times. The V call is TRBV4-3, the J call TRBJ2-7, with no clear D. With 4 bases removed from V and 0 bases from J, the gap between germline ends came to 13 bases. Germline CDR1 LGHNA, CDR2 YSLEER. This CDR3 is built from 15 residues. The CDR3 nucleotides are TGCGCCAGCAGCCGCGGTAGAAGTAGCTCCTACGAGCAGTACTTC. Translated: CASSRGRSSSYEQYF.

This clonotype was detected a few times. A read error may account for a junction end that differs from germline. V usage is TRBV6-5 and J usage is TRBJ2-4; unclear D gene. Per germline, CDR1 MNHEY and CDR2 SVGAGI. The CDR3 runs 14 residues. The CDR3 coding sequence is TGTGCCAGCAGCCCCACCCTCGCCAAAAACATTCCGTACTTC. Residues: CASSPTLAKNIPYF.

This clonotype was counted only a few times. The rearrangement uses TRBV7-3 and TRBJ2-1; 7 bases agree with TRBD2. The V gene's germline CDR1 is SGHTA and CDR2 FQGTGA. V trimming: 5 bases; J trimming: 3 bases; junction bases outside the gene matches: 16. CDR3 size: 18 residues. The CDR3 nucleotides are TGTGCCAGCAGCCGCCAGGGATCGGGGCGGGGGAACTACAATGAGCAGTTCTTC. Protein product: CASSRQGSGRGNYNEQFF.